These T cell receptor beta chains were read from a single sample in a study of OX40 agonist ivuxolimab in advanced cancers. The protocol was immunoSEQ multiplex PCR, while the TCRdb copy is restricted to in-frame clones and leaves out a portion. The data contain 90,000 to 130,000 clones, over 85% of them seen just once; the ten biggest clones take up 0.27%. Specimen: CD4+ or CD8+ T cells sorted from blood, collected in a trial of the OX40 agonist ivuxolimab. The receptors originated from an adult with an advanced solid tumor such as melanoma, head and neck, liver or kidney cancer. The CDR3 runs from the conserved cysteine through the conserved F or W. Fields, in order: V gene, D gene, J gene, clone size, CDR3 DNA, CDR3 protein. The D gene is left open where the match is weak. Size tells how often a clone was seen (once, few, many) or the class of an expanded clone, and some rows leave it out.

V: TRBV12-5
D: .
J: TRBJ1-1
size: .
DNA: TGTGCTAGTGGTTTGGTGGTCGGCCCTGAAGCTTTCTTT
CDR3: CASGLVVGPEAFF

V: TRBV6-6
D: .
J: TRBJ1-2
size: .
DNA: TGTGCCAGCAAGGAGGAGGGCTACACCTTC
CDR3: CASKEEGYTF

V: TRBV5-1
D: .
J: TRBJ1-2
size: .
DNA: TGCGCCAGCAGCTCATCAGAAGGCGATGGCTACACCTTC
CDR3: CASSSSEGDGYTF

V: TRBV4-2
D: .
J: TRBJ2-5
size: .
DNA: TGTGCCAGCAGCCCTGATGGGACACTCCAAGAGACCCAGTACTTC
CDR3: CASSPDGTLQETQYF

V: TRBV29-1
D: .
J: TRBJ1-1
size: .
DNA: TGCAGCGGAGGAGTAGTAGCTGAAGCTTTCTTT
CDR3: CSGGVVAEAFF

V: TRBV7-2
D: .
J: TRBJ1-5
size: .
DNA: TGTGCCAGCAGCTCTCAAGGGGGGAGCAGCAATCAGCCCCAGCATTTT
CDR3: CASSSQGGSSNQPQHF

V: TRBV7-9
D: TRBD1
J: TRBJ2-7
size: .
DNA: TGTGCCAGCAGCTTACTAGGGGGCGGGACAGGGACCCACGAGCAGTACTTC
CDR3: CASSLLGGGTGTHEQYF

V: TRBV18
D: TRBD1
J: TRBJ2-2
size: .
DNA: TGTGCCAGCTCACCATCAGGGACAGGGAACACCGGGGAGCTGTTTTTT
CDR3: CASSPSGTGNTGELFF

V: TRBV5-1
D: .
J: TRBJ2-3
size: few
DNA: TGCGCCAGCAGCTTGGCTAGCGCGAGCACAGATACGCAGTATTTT
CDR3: CASSLASASTDTQYF

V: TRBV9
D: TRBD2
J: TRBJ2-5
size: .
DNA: TGTGCCAGCGGGCCGGGACTAGCGGAAGAGACCCAGTACTTC
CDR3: CASGPGLAEETQYF

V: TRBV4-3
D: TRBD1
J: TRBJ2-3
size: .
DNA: TGCGCCAGCTCCTTGTCAGGGGGCGAGAGCACAGATACGCAGTATTTT
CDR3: CASSLSGGESTDTQYF

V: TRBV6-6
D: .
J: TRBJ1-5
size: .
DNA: TGTGCCAGCGGGAGGGGTAGCAATCAGCCCCAGCATTTT
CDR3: CASGRGSNQPQHF

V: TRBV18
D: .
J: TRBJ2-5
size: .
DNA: TGTGCCAGCTCAGCTAACCGGGACGCCCAAGAGACCCAGTACTTC
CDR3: CASSANRDAQETQYF

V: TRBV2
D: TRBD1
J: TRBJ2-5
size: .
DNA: TGTGCCAGCAGCGTCGACAGGGGTTTTCAAGAGACCCAGTACTTC
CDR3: CASSVDRGFQETQYF

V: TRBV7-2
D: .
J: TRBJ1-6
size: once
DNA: TGTGCCAGTAGATACCAGGGGAACCATTCACCCCTCCACTTT
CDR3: CASRYQGNHSPLHF

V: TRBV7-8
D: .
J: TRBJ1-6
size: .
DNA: TGTGCCAGCAGCTTAGCAGCCCGGTATCAATATTCACCCCTCCACTTT
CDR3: CASSLAARYQYSPLHF

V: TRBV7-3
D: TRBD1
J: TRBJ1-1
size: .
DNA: TGTGCCAGCAGCCCCCAGGGGGGGGAAATGAACACTGAAGCTTTCTTT
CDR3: CASSPQGGEMNTEAFF